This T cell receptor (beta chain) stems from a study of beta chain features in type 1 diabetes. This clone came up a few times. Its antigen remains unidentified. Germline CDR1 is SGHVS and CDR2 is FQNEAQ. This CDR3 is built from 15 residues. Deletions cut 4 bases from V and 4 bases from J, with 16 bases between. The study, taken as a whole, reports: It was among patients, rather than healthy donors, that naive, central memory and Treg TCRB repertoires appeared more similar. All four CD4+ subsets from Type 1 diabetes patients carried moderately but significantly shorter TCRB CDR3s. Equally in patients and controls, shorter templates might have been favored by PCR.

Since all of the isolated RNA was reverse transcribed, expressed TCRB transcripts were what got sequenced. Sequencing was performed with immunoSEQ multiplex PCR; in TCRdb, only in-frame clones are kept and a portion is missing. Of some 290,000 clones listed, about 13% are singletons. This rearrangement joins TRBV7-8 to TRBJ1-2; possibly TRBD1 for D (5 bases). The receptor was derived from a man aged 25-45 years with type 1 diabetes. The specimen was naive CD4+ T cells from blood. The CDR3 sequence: CASSSRQLTAYGYTF. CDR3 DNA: TGTGCCAGCAGCTCCCGACAGCTTACCGCCTATGGCTACACCTTC.